This T cell receptor beta chain was identified during a study of CD8+CD57+ T cells in acquired aplastic anemia. In the study overall: Reads per healthy sample averaged around 10 million (CD4+) and under 13 million (CD8+).

V was shortened by 6 bases and J by 7 bases, with 18 bases between the two germline ends. Germline loops: CDR1 SNHLY, CDR2 FYNNEI. The CDR3 has 15 residues. Genomic DNA templated the TCR beta VDJ and CDR3 profiling. TCRdb reprocessed the reads via MiXCR and lists one record per CDR3 protein. The sample lists hundreds of thousands of distinct CDR3 sequences, 65% to 75% seen once, with around 4% in the top ten. The chain uses TRBV2 and TRBJ2-2, with D perhaps matching TRBD2 (6 bases). Input material: sorted CD4+, CD8+, or CD8+CD57+ T cells (not recorded which) from PBMCs. The sequence was collected from a human donor in good health, serving as a control. The DNA for the CDR3 is TGTGCCAGCAGCCGGCGGGGCAGAATCCTCGGGGAGCTGTTTTTT. Translating it yields CASSRRGRILGELFF.